This note documents a single TCR beta chain sequence. Antigen specificity is unknown. Generated by immunoSEQ multiplex PCR, the TCRdb table keeps only in-frame clones and is missing some. The profile covers fewer than 80,000 clones, with around nine tenths appearing a single time and 1.5% to 2% taken by the ten largest. This sample was included in a study of graft-versus-host responses after intestinal transplantation. V dropped 6 bases and J dropped 2; count of bases not matched to a gene: 5. The CDR3 is 14 residues long. CDR1 is MNHEY, CDR2 SMNVEV, per germline (reference sequence). This specimen was unstimulated CD8+ T cells sorted from spleen or lymph node cells, taken before transplant. The TCR was taken from a human donor who was the organ donor for an intestinal transplant. The chain recombines TRBV27 with TRBJ2-7; 9 bases fit TRBD1. The CDR3 DNA reads as TGTGCCAGCAGCCTCGGGACAGGGCCCTACGAGCAGTACTTC. Translation: CASSLGTGPYEQYF.